The rows below give T cell receptor beta chains drawn from one sample of a study of blood T cell repertoires in COVID-19. Generated by immunoSEQ multiplex PCR, the TCRdb table keeps only in-frame clones and is missing some. The sample shows approximately 240,000 clones, 85% of them seen only once. The sequenced sample consisted of peripheral blood. Source of these receptors: a man over 45 who had recovered from COVID-19. The conserved cysteine and the conserved F or W are not part of the CDR3 here.

V gene	J gene	CDR3 protein
TRBV10-2	TRBJ2-2	ASDNSGRFGELF
TRBV6-5	TRBJ1-6	ASSSDRNNSPLH
TRBV7-2	TRBJ1-2	ASSQENSNYGYT
TRBV28	TRBJ1-3	ASSLGGATNTIY
TRBV10-2	TRBJ2-5	ASSDTGVETQY
TRBV19	TRBJ2-1	ASSVAGNEQF
TRBV19	TRBJ2-1	ASSFQGLTYNEQF
TRBV7-2	TRBJ2-7	ASSLETGHSYEQY
TRBV19	TRBJ2-3	ASSILTSGTDTQY
TRBV19	TRBJ1-4	ASSDRGEKLF
TRBV28	TRBJ1-5	ASSSQVAGGNQPQH
TRBV2	TRBJ2-1	AITTSGRGRDNEQF
TRBV4-2	TRBJ2-5	ASSQYSGRAETQY
TRBV3-1/TRBV3-2	TRBJ2-7	ASSRGTSGTSYEQY
TRBV6-5	TRBJ1-5	ASSSPRDIYQPQH
TRBV19	TRBJ2-7	ASSESLAGGPYEQY
TRBV15	TRBJ2-2	ATSLTQDGGGELF
TRBV13	TRBJ2-5	ASSYKTGTGGEETQY
TRBV27	TRBJ2-7	ASSFLVRFLAGGYSFSNEQY
TRBV28	TRBJ2-3	ASSQLAASTDTQY
TRBV6-2/TRBV6-3	TRBJ2-7	ASSSSGKDLYEQY
TRBV7-9	TRBJ2-7	ASSSGLADEQY
TRBV5-1	TRBJ1-2	ASSLGQTIRGYT
TRBV19	TRBJ2-7	ASGQWTSSYEQY
TRBV15	TRBJ1-4	ATSRDRVATNEKLF
TRBV18	TRBJ1-4	ASSPSEGVGEKLF
TRBV5-1	TRBJ2-1	ASSLRTSGRVYNEQF
TRBV5-1	TRBJ2-3	ASISDLGPNTQY
TRBV15	TRBJ2-1	ATSRLTSGTYNEQF
TRBV25-1	TRBJ1-4	ASMTGGSNEKLF
TRBV19	TRBJ2-2	ARPIGQGGTGELF
TRBV28	TRBJ2-7	ASSSISIGQGLYEQY
TRBV5-1	TRBJ2-1	ASSQYNEQF
TRBV6-5	TRBJ2-4	ASSVPGGPGNIQY
TRBV28	TRBJ2-7	ASSLRDTSYEQY
TRBV5-6	TRBJ2-3	ASVGLGKTDTQY
TRBV19	TRBJ2-6	ASTLYPGSGANVLT
TRBV11-2	TRBJ1-2	ASSLDWGDYGYT
TRBV6-5	TRBJ1-2	ASSSILRQGDYGYT
TRBV7-2	TRBJ1-1	ASSLGGLGTEAF
TRBV30	TRBJ2-2	ASTWGLGGTGELF
TRBV19	TRBJ1-3	ASSIGAYSGNTIY
TRBV3-1/TRBV3-2	TRBJ2-6	ASSQGPTGWRGANVLT
TRBV5-6	TRBJ2-5	ASSLIGQGAPGETQY
TRBV18	TRBJ2-3	ASSRLQGALDTDTQY
TRBV18	TRBJ1-4	ASSPTGRATNEKLF